This record looks at one T cell receptor (beta chain) sequence and its context. Using the 5' RACE reads, TCRdb records one entry per CDR3 protein without DNA. The sample's table shows 500,000 to 700,000 distinct CDR3 sequences. CDR1 SEHNR and CDR2 FQNEAQ come from the germline V gene (reference sequence). The CDR3 length is 14 residues. The data derive from a study of T cells expressing NK-cell markers. The chain carries TRBV7-9 and TRBJ1-4; TCRdb outputs TRBD1, but without DNA this stays unchecked. This clonotype was sampled from a man between 18 and 35 years old in good health. Sequencing was done on a sample of blood T cells: a sorted CD56 or NKG2C T cell subset, CD4+ or CD8+ T cells, or bulk PBMC T cells (not recorded which). This chain's CDR3 is CASSSGQGYGKLFF.